Listed below are T cell receptor beta chains from one sample, sequenced in a study of read filtering for tumor transcriptome and immune sequencing. TCRdb reprocessed the reads with MiXCR, giving one entry per CDR3 protein. This table holds 20,000 to 25,000 distinct CDR3 sequences, 20% to 25% found once. Material: a population of CD138-negative cells sorted from bone marrow. Source of these receptors: a donor at least 40 years old with multiple myeloma. Each CDR3 is given with its conserved first and last residue. A D gene is named only where the DNA matches it firmly. Part of the rows lack a size; the others show once, few, many or a class for expanded clones.

NA	many	TRBV5-4	TRBJ2-6	CASSLKGFVNSGANVLTF	TGTGCCAGCAGCTTGAAAGGGTTCGTCAACTCTGGGGCCAACGTCCTGACTTTC
TRBD2	NA	TRBV11-2	TRBJ2-1	CASSPTSGRNSNEQFF	TGTGCCAGCAGCCCAACCAGCGGGAGGAACAGCAATGAGCAGTTCTTC
TRBD2	many	TRBV29-1	TRBJ2-5	CSSTSGSRGEETQYF	TGCAGCAGTACTAGCGGGAGTAGAGGGGAGGAGACCCAGTACTTC
NA	many	TRBV7-2	TRBJ2-1	CASSLRGSSYNEQFF	TGTGCCAGCAGCTTACGGGGGAGCTCCTACAATGAGCAGTTCTTC
NA	many	TRBV19	TRBJ1-5	CASSSQGSTQPQHF	TGTGCCAGTAGTTCTCAGGGGAGTACTCAGCCCCAGCATTTT
NA	many	TRBV20-1	TRBJ2-7	CSAKSGSPNEQYF	TGCAGTGCCAAAAGCGGGTCCCCCAACGAGCAGTACTTC
NA	many	TRBV18	TRBJ2-7	CASSANDEQYF	TGTGCCAGCTCAGCCAACGACGAGCAGTACTTC
NA	many	TRBV28	TRBJ2-2	CAVERRESTGELFF	TGTGCCGTTGAGAGGAGAGAGTCCACCGGGGAGCTGTTTTTT
TRBD2	many	TRBV9	TRBJ2-1	CASSPRLAGGVDEQFF	TGTGCCAGCAGCCCCAGACTAGCGGGAGGTGTCGATGAGCAGTTCTTC
TRBD2	few	TRBV19	TRBJ2-5	CASSIARDPLGLAGQTQYF	TGTGCCAGTAGTATAGCGAGGGACCCTCTTGGACTAGCGGGGCAGACCCAGTACTTC
NA	many	TRBV28	TRBJ1-1	CASMGLNTEAFF	TGTGCCAGCATGGGGCTGAACACTGAAGCTTTCTTT
TRBD2	many	TRBV29-1	TRBJ2-7	CSVESGSHEQYF	TGCAGCGTTGAGAGCGGGAGCCACGAGCAGTACTTC
NA	many	TRBV21-1	TRBJ2-7	CASSKWGGSYEQYF	TGTGCCAGCAGCAAATGGGGGGGCTCCTACGAGCAGTACTTC
NA	many	TRBV18	TRBJ2-4	CASSPQRGIKNIQYF	TGTGCCAGCTCACCACAGAGGGGGATTAAAAACATTCAGTACTTC
TRBD2	NA	TRBV5-1	TRBJ2-1	CASSLWAGGSEQFF	TGCGCCAGCAGCCTGTGGGCTGGCGGGAGTGAGCAGTTCTTC
NA	medium-sized	TRBV30	TRBJ2-1	CAWSASAWDEQFF	TGTGCCTGGAGTGCTAGCGCCTGGGATGAGCAGTTCTTC
TRBD2	few	TRBV6-5	TRBJ2-7	CASRAYGTSGYEQYF	TGTGCCAGCAGAGCATACGGGACTAGCGGCTACGAGCAGTACTTC
TRBD2	many	TRBV29-1	TRBJ2-1	CSVGTSGTLRNEQFF	TGCAGCGTGGGGACTAGCGGGACCCTACGAAATGAGCAGTTCTTC
TRBD2	medium-sized	TRBV28	TRBJ2-3	CASSWGLADKDTQYF	TGTGCCAGCAGTTGGGGACTAGCAGATAAAGATACGCAGTATTTT
NA	many	TRBV29-1	TRBJ2-7	CSVSSGWESSYEQYF	TGCAGCGTTTCGAGCGGTTGGGAAAGCTCCTACGAGCAGTACTTC
NA	many	TRBV15	TRBJ2-1	CATSRLRDPLVDEQFF	TGTGCCACCAGCAGGCTCAGGGACCCCCTAGTGGATGAGCAGTTCTTC
TRBD2	many	TRBV29-1	TRBJ2-7	CSVEDFSGTRKPEQYF	TGCAGCGTTGAAGATTTCTCCGGGACTAGAAAGCCCGAGCAGTACTTC
TRBD2	many	TRBV18	TRBJ2-1	CASSPWASGTHNEQFF	TGTGCCAGCTCACCATGGGCTAGCGGGACCCACAATGAGCAGTTCTTC
NA	NA	TRBV29-1	TRBJ1-3	CSAAGGSGNTIYF	TGCAGCGCTGCTGGGGGCTCAGGAAACACCATATATTTT
NA	many	TRBV7-8	TRBJ1-4	CASSLDSQVNEKLFF	TGTGCCAGCAGCTTAGATTCACAGGTCAATGAAAAACTGTTTTTT
NA	many	TRBV29-1	TRBJ2-7	CSVEGSRSYEQYF	TGCAGCGTTGAAGGAAGTCGCTCCTACGAGCAGTACTTC
NA	many	TRBV19	TRBJ2-2	CASSTYTGELFF	TGTGCCAGTAGTACCTACACCGGGGAGCTGTTTTTT
NA	many	TRBV19	TRBJ2-6	CASKEDPERANVLTF	TGTGCCAGTAAAGAGGACCCTGAGCGGGCCAACGTCCTGACTTTC
NA	NA	TRBV7-9	TRBJ2-1	CASSKVPAVPEQFF	TGTGCCAGCAGCAAAGTGCCAGCGGTCCCTGAGCAGTTCTTC
TRBD2	many	TRBV6-6	TRBJ2-7	CASVSGNRYEQYF	TGTGCCAGCGTTAGCGGGAATCGGTACGAGCAGTACTTC
TRBD2	many	TRBV29-1	TRBJ2-1	CSAVSTSGRYEQFF	TGCAGCGCTGTTAGCACTAGCGGGAGGTATGAGCAGTTCTTC
NA	NA	TRBV20-1	TRBJ2-7	CNAGDGSSYEQYF	TGCAATGCTGGGGACGGCAGCTCCTACGAGCAGTACTTC
NA	NA	TRBV5-1	TRBJ2-1	CASSSASSSYNGQFF	TGCGCCAGTAGCTCCGCCTCCTCCTCCTACAATGGGCAGTTCTTC
TRBD2	NA	TRBV6-2/TRBV6-3	TRBJ2-1	CDSNKSRTSGSRDYNEQFF	TGTGACAGCAATAAGAGCCGGACTAGCGGGAGTCGGGATTACAATGAGCAGTTCTTC
TRBD1	many	TRBV28	TRBJ2-7	CASSFTRDRAWEQYF	TGTGCCAGCAGTTTTACCCGGGACAGGGCGTGGGAGCAGTACTTC
NA	medium-sized	TRBV2	TRBJ2-1	CASSARVAGSYNEQFF	TGTGCCAGCAGTGCTAGGGTGGCTGGGTCCTACAATGAGCAGTTCTTC
TRBD2	many	TRBV28	TRBJ2-1	CASSNNGLAGSPFF	TGTGCCAGCAGTAATAATGGGCTAGCGGGAAGTCCGTTCTTC
NA	many	TRBV7-3	TRBJ2-3	CASSPTGVEDTQYF	TGTGCCAGCAGCCCGACGGGAGTTGAGGATACGCAGTATTTT
NA	many	TRBV5-1	TRBJ1-4	CASSPQGKNEKLFF	TGCGCCAGCAGCCCGCAGGGGAAGAATGAAAAACTGTTTTTT
TRBD1	many	TRBV6-5	TRBJ2-7	CASRRDRGSYEQYF	TGTGCCAGCAGACGAGACAGGGGCTCCTACGAGCAGTACTTC
NA	NA	TRBV30	TRBJ2-7	CSWRSRSQRRTEQYF	TGTTCCTGGAGATCTAGGTCCCAGAGGAGGACCGAGCAGTACTTC
TRBD2	many	TRBV25-1	TRBJ2-2	CASSETSGSPGTGELFF	TGTGCCAGCAGTGAGACTAGCGGGAGCCCCGGGACCGGGGAGCTGTTTTTT
TRBD2	many	TRBV11-2	TRBJ2-7	CASSLAGLAGAGYEQYF	TGTGCCAGCAGCTTAGCGGGATTAGCGGGAGCCGGCTACGAGCAGTACTTC
NA	many	TRBV11-2	TRBJ2-5	CASSLVETQYF	TGTGCCAGCAGCTTAGTCGAGACCCAGTACTTC
NA	many	TRBV11-2	TRBJ1-1	CASSLTQPGTEAFF	TGTGCCAGCTCCCTGACCCAACCGGGTACTGAAGCTTTCTTT
NA	many	TRBV6-5	TRBJ2-7	CASSYGVRSYEQYF	TGTGCCAGCAGTTACGGGGTACGTTCCTACGAGCAGTACTTC
NA	medium-sized	TRBV27	TRBJ1-1	CASSATWNTEAFF	TGTGCCAGCAGTGCGACCTGGAACACTGAAGCTTTCTTT